The clone carrying this T cell receptor (beta chain) was counted only a few times. Its target is not known. J gave up 1 base and V 5 bases, and 3 bases lay outside the gene matches. Germline CDR1 reads LNHDA; CDR2 reads SQIVND (reference sequence). CDR3 length: 15 amino acids. This entry comes from a study of chemoradiotherapy in HPV16-positive cancers. About the research overall: Candidate HPV-specific T-cell clones and common TCR motifs came from functional assays in a couple of HPV16-positive patients. Study observations and caveats: The functional HPV-specific definition rests on just a couple of HPV16-positive patients. Candidate HPV-specific clones and E7-related TCR motifs grew in tumor during treatment.

Using immunoSEQ multiplex PCR, the repertoire was profiled, and TCRdb retains in-frame clones only, with some absent. The sample comprises about 15,000 clones, about 90% of which are singletons, and approximately 3.4% rests with the top ten. This chain links TRBV19 with TRBJ1-2; 11 bases align to TRBD1. This material consisted of blood, taken from a patient who underwent chemoradiotherapy. The TCR sequence derives from a human donor with HPV-associated anogenital cancer. The CDR3 spells CASSSDRGRNYGYTF. The CDR3 DNA is TGTGCCAGTAGTTCGGACAGGGGGCGTAACTATGGCTACACCTTC.